These T cell receptor beta chains were read from a single sample in a study of identical twins. TCRdb recomputed calls from the 5' RACE reads with MiXCR, one row per CDR3 protein. The table lists some 230,000 distinct CDR3 sequences, 5.5% to 7.5% of them singletons. The sample was also reused in another study, on T cells expressing NK-cell markers.

The sequencing sample was made of CD8+ T cells sorted from blood. All receptors derive from a woman between 18 and 30 years old in good health. CDR3s include the opening cysteine and the closing phenylalanine or tryptophan. The D gene is left open where the match is weak. The size field is filled for only some rows; it gives once, few, many or a size class.

d_gene,abundance,j_gene,v_gene,CDR3aa,CDR3nt
TRBD1,few,TRBJ1-1,TRBV27,CASTPLTGNEAFF,TGTGCCAGCACACCCTTGACAGGGAATGAAGCTTTCTTT
.,many,TRBJ2-7,TRBV6-5,CASSYSDTRAGEQYF,TGTGCCAGCAGTTACTCGGACACGAGGGCGGGCGAGCAGTACTTC
TRBD1,few,TRBJ2-7,TRBV6-1,CASSPWTGSSEQYF,TGTGCCAGCAGTCCTTGGACAGGGTCTAGCGAGCAGTACTTC
.,few,TRBJ1-2,TRBV7-6,CASSLSLLPGTYGYTF,TGTGCCAGCAGCTTAAGCTTGCTCCCAGGGACTTATGGCTACACCTTC
.,.,TRBJ1-5,TRBV20-1,CSARDGRENQPQHF,TGCAGTGCTAGAGATGGGAGGGAAAATCAGCCCCAGCATTTT
.,many,TRBJ2-1,TRBV27,CASSTYNEQFF,TGTGCCAGCAGCACTTACAATGAGCAGTTCTTC
TRBD1,many,TRBJ1-1,TRBV7-6,CASSQGAGVGTEAFF,TGTGCCAGCAGCCAGGGGGCGGGTGTGGGCACTGAAGCTTTCTTT
.,few,TRBJ1-2,TRBV2,CASLGYYGYTF,TGTGCCAGCCTAGGGTACTATGGCTACACCTTC
TRBD1,.,TRBJ1-2,TRBV27,CASSDGTELPIVYTF,TGTGCCAGCAGTGACGGGACAGAACTCCCTATTGTGTACACCTTC
TRBD2,.,TRBJ2-1,TRBV13,CASSPARGGIEQFF,TGTGCCAGCAGCCCCGCTCGCGGGGGGATTGAGCAGTTCTTC
TRBD1,many,TRBJ1-2,TRBV29-1,CSVEDRDRPF,TGCAGCGTAGAAGACAGGGACCGGCCCTTC
TRBD2,many,TRBJ2-3,TRBV5-1,CASSLEASGTDTQYF,TGCGCCAGCAGCTTGGAGGCTAGCGGGACAGATACGCAGTATTTT
.,few,TRBJ2-1,TRBV29-1,CSVGSIEQFF,TGCAGCGTTGGGTCAATTGAGCAGTTCTTC
.,.,TRBJ1-2,TRBV4-3,CASSQGTLQAGSLNYGYTF,TGCGCCAGCAGCCAGGGCACTCTTCAGGCTGGGAGCCTCAACTATGGCTACACCTTC
TRBD1,.,TRBJ2-2,TRBV10-3,CAIIGAGGTGELFF,TGTGCCATCATAGGTGCAGGGGGCACGGGGGAGCTGTTTTTT
.,.,TRBJ1-4,TRBV6-1,CASSPLSGRYLNEKLFF,TGTGCCAGCAGTCCACTCTCCGGTCGGTACCTTAATGAAAAACTGTTTTTT
.,many,TRBJ2-3,TRBV29-1,CSVAGLATDTQYF,TGCAGCGTTGCCGGGCTAGCGACAGATACGCAGTATTTT
.,many,TRBJ2-7,TRBV5-1,CASSFLGNYEQYF,TGCGCCAGCAGCTTTCTAGGGAACTACGAGCAGTACTTC
.,few,TRBJ1-2,TRBV6-5,CASSYSGGHLNYGYTF,TGTGCCAGCAGTTACTCGGGAGGCCATTTGAACTATGGCTACACCTTC
.,many,TRBJ2-1,TRBV20-1,CSASVSGDNEQFF,TGCAGTGCTAGTGTTAGTGGGGACAATGAGCAGTTCTTC
TRBD1,.,TRBJ1-4,TRBV10-3,CAISGGQGTHEKLFF,TGTGCCATCAGTGGGGGACAGGGTACTCATGAAAAACTGTTTTTT
TRBD1,many,TRBJ2-7,TRBV18,CASSPTGDPSYEQYF,TGTGCCAGCTCACCAACAGGGGACCCCTCCTACGAGCAGTACTTC
TRBD1,.,TRBJ2-7,TRBV29-1,CSVVGTGDYEQYF,TGCAGCGTTGTAGGGACAGGCGATTACGAGCAGTACTTC
.,many,TRBJ1-4,TRBV14,CASSSNRDERREKLFF,TGTGCCAGCAGCTCAAACCGGGACGAACGTAGAGAAAAACTGTTTTTT
TRBD1,.,TRBJ2-5,TRBV29-1,CSTPQGSETQYF,TGCAGCACACCACAGGGGTCCGAGACCCAGTACTTC
.,few,TRBJ2-7,TRBV30,CAWIHSDGGPYEQYF,TGTGCCTGGATTCACTCGGACGGGGGGCCCTACGAGCAGTACTTC
.,few,TRBJ1-1,TRBV6-5,CASSSQAGLNTEAFF,TGTGCCAGCAGTTCCCAGGCAGGGCTGAACACTGAAGCTTTCTTT
.,few,TRBJ1-2,TRBV4-1,CATALLPANYGYTF,TGCGCCACCGCCCTTTTACCAGCTAACTATGGCTACACCTTC
TRBD2,few,TRBJ2-3,TRBV5-1,CASSFAAAGGFSTQYF,TGCGCCAGCAGCTTTGCCGCTGCGGGGGGGTTTAGTACGCAGTATTTT
.,few,TRBJ1-1,TRBV3-1,CASSRDLWAEAFF,TGTGCCAGCAGCCGGGACCTCTGGGCTGAAGCTTTCTTT
.,.,TRBJ1-5,TRBV19,CASSIDGGDQPQHF,TGTGCCAGTAGTATAGACGGGGGGGATCAGCCCCAGCATTTT
.,many,TRBJ2-7,TRBV20-1,CSARDLGGREQYF,TGCAGTGCTAGAGATCTTGGGGGGCGCGAGCAGTACTTC
.,.,TRBJ2-7,TRBV5-8,CASRNRGWAYEQYF,TGTGCCAGCCGTAACAGAGGGTGGGCCTACGAGCAGTACTTC
.,.,TRBJ2-3,TRBV5-1,CASSFVGGGADTQYF,TGCGCCAGCAGCTTTGTAGGGGGGGGCGCAGATACGCAGTATTTT
TRBD2,many,TRBJ2-1,TRBV4-3,CASSTQLADVYNEQFF,TGCGCCAGCAGCACCCAACTAGCGGACGTATACAATGAGCAGTTCTTC
.,many,TRBJ1-5,TRBV12-3/TRBV12-4,CASSEGVAQPQHF,TGTGCCAGCAGTGAAGGGGTTGCGCAGCCCCAGCATTTT
.,few,TRBJ1-1,TRBV9,CASSPLQKFEAFF,TGTGCCAGCAGCCCCTTACAGAAATTTGAAGCTTTCTTT
.,many,TRBJ1-3,TRBV4-3,CASSQDAGGNTIYF,TGCGCCAGCAGCCAAGACGCAGGCGGAAACACCATATATTTT
.,few,TRBJ1-2,TRBV25-1,CASSEYGVNYGYTF,TGTGCCAGCAGTGAATATGGGGTCAACTATGGCTACACCTTC
TRBD1,few,TRBJ1-1,TRBV4-1,CASSPYRGYTEAFF,TGCGCCAGCAGTCCATACAGGGGTTACACTGAAGCTTTCTTT
.,.,TRBJ1-4,TRBV7-2,CASSLGVLEKLFF,TGTGCCAGCAGCTTAGGGGTTCTGGAAAAACTGTTTTTT
.,.,TRBJ2-1,TRBV13,CASSLRWKYNEQFF,TGTGCCAGCAGCTTACGTTGGAAATACAATGAGCAGTTCTTC
TRBD2,many,TRBJ2-5,TRBV10-3,CAISANSGDKETQYF,TGTGCCATCAGTGCGAACAGCGGGGATAAAGAGACCCAGTACTTC